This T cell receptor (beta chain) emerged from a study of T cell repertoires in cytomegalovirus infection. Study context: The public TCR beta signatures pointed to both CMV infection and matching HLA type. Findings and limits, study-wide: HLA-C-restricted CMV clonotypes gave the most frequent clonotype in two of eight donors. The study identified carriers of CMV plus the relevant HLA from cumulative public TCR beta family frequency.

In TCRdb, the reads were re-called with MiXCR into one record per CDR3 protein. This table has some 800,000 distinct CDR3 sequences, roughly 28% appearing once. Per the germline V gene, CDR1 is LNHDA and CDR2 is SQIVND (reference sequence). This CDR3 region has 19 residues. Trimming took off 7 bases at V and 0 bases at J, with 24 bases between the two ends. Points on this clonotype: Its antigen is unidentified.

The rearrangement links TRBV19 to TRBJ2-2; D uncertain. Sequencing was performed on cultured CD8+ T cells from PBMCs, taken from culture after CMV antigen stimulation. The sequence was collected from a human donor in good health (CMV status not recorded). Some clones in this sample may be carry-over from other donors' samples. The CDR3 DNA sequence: TGTGCCAGTACCCTACCTCCCCTGAGACGGCTACCGAACACCGGGGAGCTGTTTTTT. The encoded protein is CASTLPPLRRLPNTGELFF. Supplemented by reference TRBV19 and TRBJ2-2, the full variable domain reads DGGITQSPKYLFRKEGQNVTLSCEQNLNHDAMYWYRQDPGQGLRLIYYSQIVNDFQKGDIAEGYSVSREKKESFPLTVTSAQKNPTAFYLCASTLPPLRRLPNTGELFFGEGSRLTVL.